The present entry profiles one T cell receptor (beta chain) with its context. The antigen this receptor binds is unknown. The input lacks base qualities; no much larger clone sits a single base away. The entry originates in a study of blood T cell repertoires in COVID-19 (dated by TCRdb to about 2020). Concerning the study at large: Samples from collaborators originated in the United States, Italy and Spain and spanned both the acute and convalescent phases of COVID-19. Subjects who had been exposed to COVID-19, were actively infected with it, or had recovered from it provided the deeply sampled blood TCRbeta repertoires that made up the dataset. The prospective study material was composed of cDNA or gDNA derived from T cells, B-cell-depleted T cells, or PBMCs. The sample metadata nearly always contained a de-identified subject ID, COVID-19 status, age in years and sex. Where available, HLA class I and class II types were obtained from metadata supplied by the sample provider rather than from assay-based typing. A freely available public database, intended as a resource for researchers studying the immune response to SARS-CoV-2, is where the repertoires were released. Samples were obtained from the ongoing ImmuneRACE study (first 160 participants) and from about 1,300 subjects provided by 6 global collaborators. Study-wide findings and limitations: Clinical and demographic metadata were provided uncurated, with the amount varying by source and participant.

TCRbeta CDR3 regions were amplified from genomic DNA by means of the immunoSEQ Assay, a bias-controlled multiplex PCR. The published analysis was carried out like this. The number of nucleated cells in each sample was estimated by amplification of reference gene primers within the assay. Sequence reads were collapsed and filtered to measure the absolute abundance of every unique TCRbeta CDR3 rearrangement. For each sample, productive Simpson clonality was calculated as the square root of Simpson's diversity index across productive rearrangements. The table comes from immuneACCESS by way of TCRdb, which keeps in-frame sequences with V and J called. Part of the clones is missing from these tables; in studies checked, under half for an unresolved V gene and the rest for unknown reasons. V, J and clone size were drawn from that table, and D and trimming were deduced from the DNA. The table for this sample lists roughly 410,000 clones; about 89% of them were counted only once. The leading ten clones occupy 2.3% of the sample.

V is cut back by 5 bases and J by 9 bases, with 12 bases in the junction unmatched. The germline V gene supplies CDR1 SNHLY and CDR2 FYNNEI. Measured from the cysteine to the phenylalanine, the CDR3 is 15 residues long. Only the CDR3 portion is preserved as DNA: 45 bases, with reading frame beginning at the first base. One collaborating source in Seattle enrolled patients during active infection and followed them longitudinally through the course of disease. The collaborating institutions used their own protocols to collect whole blood in K2EDTA tubes. For TCRbeta analysis, collaborators shipped samples in one of three forms: frozen whole blood, isolated PBMCs, or DNA extracted from either of those sample types.

This TCR came from a woman in her sixties or seventies with COVID-19, enrolled during active disease. The V and J genes are TRBV2 and TRBJ2-1; a stretch of 8 junction bases matches TRBD1. Sequencing was performed on peripheral blood. The CDR3 corresponds to CASSKQGVQPGEQFF. The nucleotide sequence is TGTGCCAGCAGTAAACAGGGGGTCCAACCGGGTGAGCAGTTCTTC.